A single sample is the source of the 15 T cell receptor beta chains below, sequenced in a study of Tregs in tolerant kidney transplant recipients. The repertoire was sequenced with immunoSEQ multiplex PCR; TCRdb's copy has only in-frame clones and lacks some. Among around 52,000 clones listed, around 80% were seen once. Sequencing input: CD4+ T cells from blood. These receptors all stem from a human donor in good health.

This clone was seen only a few times. This chain joins TRBV5-1 and TRBJ2-7, with D unresolved. Germline V gene data show CDR1 as SGHRS and CDR2 as YFSETQ. Between the trimmed V and J ends, which lost 0 bases and 1 base, there was a span of 14 bases. CDR3 length: 16 amino acids. The CDR3 coding sequence is TGCGCCAGCAGCTTGGCTCCCTTTCGACGGTCCTACGAGCAGTACTTC. Translated: CASSLAPFRRSYEQYF.

This sequence joins TRBV9 and TRBJ2-3; 7 bases agree with TRBD1. The ends lost 4 bases at V and 3 bases at J; junction bases unmatched: 2. Germline V gene lookup returns CDR1 SGDLS and CDR2 YYNGEE. This CDR3 comprises 13 residues. The CDR3 loop reads CASSPTGTDTQYF. Written as DNA, the CDR3 is TGTGCCAGCAGCCCGACAGGGACAGATACGCAGTATTTT.

CDR3 nucleotide sequence: TGTGCCAGCAGTGAATCTTGGGGCAACACTGAAGCTTTCTTT. This sequence encodes CASSESWGNTEAFF. The rearrangement links TRBV2 to TRBJ1-1; possible D gene TRBD1, 5 bases. V lost 2 bases and J lost 2, with 9 bases in between. From germline, CDR1 is SNHLY and CDR2 FYNNEI. CDR3 length: 14 residues.

The chain carries TRBV4-1 and TRBJ1-1; 7 bases align to TRBD1. The CDR3 runs 16 residues. Germline V gene sequence: CDR1 MGHRA, CDR2 YSYEKL. Trimming cost V 5 bases and J 4 bases; bases outside gene matches: 13. This chain's CDR3 is CASSKGGAGRGTEAFF. The CDR3 DNA reads as TGCGCCAGCAGCAAAGGGGGCGCAGGCCGTGGCACTGAAGCTTTCTTT.

The chain links TRBV28 to TRBJ2-6, with D unclear. The germline V and J ends were trimmed by 8 bases and 0 bases, with 11 bases remaining between them. This CDR3 has 15 residues. The germline CDR1 and CDR2 sequences are MDHEN and SYDVKM. The CDR3 coding sequence is TGTGCCAGCCGTAGACTGTTCTCTGGGGCCAACGTCCTGACTTTC. Amino acid sequence: CASRRLFSGANVLTF.

The chain couples TRBV5-1 to TRBJ2-3; no firm D call. The CDR3 is 15 amino acids. Germline V lookup: CDR1 SGHRS, CDR2 YFSETQ. Trimming stripped 1 base from V and 1 base from J, with 10 bases between. CDR3 in DNA: TGCGCCAGCAGCTTGTGGGGAACTCGCACAGATACGCAGTATTTT. Translating it yields CASSLWGTRTDTQYF.

This chain connects TRBV11-1 to TRBJ2-5; 9 bases map to TRBD1. Germline CDR1 and CDR2: SGHAT and FQDESV (reference sequence). The CDR3 contains 15 residues. V was clipped by 1 base and J by 5 bases; unmatched bases: 5. DNA of the CDR3: TGTGCCAGCAGCTTAGGGACAGGGGAAGGGGAGACCCAGTACTTC. This sequence encodes CASSLGTGEGETQYF.

This clone was seen a handful of times. This rearrangement joins TRBV7-8 to TRBJ1-2; 8 nucleotides match TRBD1. The CDR3 has 13 residues. CDR1 and CDR2 from the germline V gene are SGHVS and FQNEAQ. The trim removed 1 base at V and 6 bases at J, leaving 1 base unmatched. The CDR3 region has the DNA TGTGCCAGCAGCTTAGACAGGGGGGATGGCTACACCTTC. It yields the protein CASSLDRGDGYTF. Drawing the rest from reference TRBV7-8 and TRBJ1-2, the complete variable domain is GAGVSQSPRYKVAKRGQDVALRCDPISGHVSLFWYQQALGQGPEFLTYFQNEAQLDKSGLPSDRFFAERPEGSVSTLKIQRTQQEDSAVYLCASSLDRGDGYTFGSGTRLTVV.

The chain recombines TRBV5-1 with TRBJ1-2; D is possibly TRBD1 (5 bases). Looked up from germline, CDR1 is SGHRS and CDR2 is YFSETQ. This CDR3 is 14 amino acids long. Trimming cost V 0 bases and J 10 bases, with 16 bases left between them. The CDR3 DNA reads as TGCGCCAGCAGCTTGGCAGGCCGGGGGAGCGTCTACACCTTC. Translation gives CASSLAGRGSVYTF.

This clone appeared a few times. V and J are TRBV19 and TRBJ1-1; perhaps TRBD1 as D (5 bases). Germline-derived CDR1 and CDR2 are LNHDA and SQIVND (reference sequence). This CDR3 contains 14 residues. Deletions cut 5 bases from V and 1 base from J, with 11 bases between. The CDR3 DNA reads TGTGCCAGTAGTGGGGGACCGGCGAACACTGAAGCTTTCTTT. This sequence encodes CASSGGPANTEAFF. The full variable domain, completed using reference TRBV19 and TRBJ1-1, is DGGITQSPKYLFRKEGQNVTLSCEQNLNHDAMYWYRQDPGQGLRLIYYSQIVNDFQKGDIAEGYSVSREKKESFPLTVTSAQKNPTAFYLCASSGGPANTEAFFGQGTRLTVV.

V is TRBV7-2 and J is TRBJ2-3; TRBD2 might be the D (7 bases). V was pared by 0 bases and J by 5 bases, with 12 bases between. The V gene's germline CDR1 is SGHTA and CDR2 FQGNSA. This CDR3 spans 15 amino acids. DNA for the CDR3: TGTGCCAGCAGCTTAGCCGGGGGGCTCGGAGATACGCAGTATTTT. Translation gives CASSLAGGLGDTQYF.

The gene calls are TRBV30 and TRBJ2-7; TRBD1 is a possible D gene (6 bases). The CDR3 is 13 amino acids. Germline V gene lookup returns CDR1 GTSNPN and CDR2 SVGIG (reference sequence). The V and J ends lost 3 bases and 0 bases respectively, with 9 bases between them. In DNA form, the CDR3 reads TGTGCCTGGAGGACGGACAGCTCCTACGAGCAGTACTTC. Amino acids: CAWRTDSSYEQYF.

The chain carries TRBV5-1 and TRBJ1-4; 10 bases fit TRBD1. In germline, CDR1 is SGHRS, CDR2 YFSETQ. The CDR3 spans 15 residues. After removal of 3 bases from V and 6 bases from J, the junction contained 5 bases not matched to a gene. The CDR3 reads CASSSTGTGDEKLFF. CDR3 coding DNA: TGCGCCAGCAGCTCTACCGGGACAGGGGATGAAAAACTGTTTTTT.

The chain joins TRBV7-9 to TRBJ1-2; TRBD1 aligns across 8 bases. This CDR3 has 16 residues. Trimming at V came to 4 bases and at J to 4 bases, leaving 11 bases not matched to a gene. Germline lookup yields CDR1 SEHNR and CDR2 FQNEAQ (reference sequence). The CDR3 loop reads CASSSMGQADGYGYTF. CDR3 nucleotide sequence: TGTGCCAGCAGCTCGATGGGACAGGCCGATGGCTATGGCTACACCTTC.

This clone has just a few counts. J is TRBJ1-5 and V is TRBV6-1; maybe TRBD1 (5 bases). Germline loops: CDR1 MNHNS, CDR2 SASEGT. V was pared by 6 bases and J by 6 bases, with 12 bases between. The CDR3 has 13 amino acids. The CDR3 nucleotides are TGTGCCAGCAGGTTGGGGGAGGGTCAGCCCCAGCATTTT. This sequence encodes CASRLGEGQPQHF.